These 21 T cell receptor beta chains share one sample of origin, sequenced in a study of T cell changes during pregnancy in multiple sclerosis. The protocol was immunoSEQ multiplex PCR, while the TCRdb copy is restricted to in-frame clones and leaves out a portion. The sample holds over 90,000 clones; 90% are singletons and the top ten take around 0.76%. The sample was peripheral blood, taken in the second trimester of pregnancy. Source of these receptors: a female donor in good health, enrolled as a control in a pregnancy study.

This clone appeared a few times. The chain employs TRBV20-1 and TRBJ1-1; D unresolved. The ends were cut back, 8 bases at V and 3 bases at J, with 10 bases in the middle. CDR3 length: 11 amino acids. The V gene's germline CDR1 is DFQATT and CDR2 SNEGSKA (reference sequence). The CDR3 reads CSFNRDTEAFF. The CDR3 bases are TGCAGTTTTAATCGGGACACTGAAGCTTTCTTT.

The rearrangement links TRBV28 to TRBJ1-1, with TRBD1 as a possible D gene (5 bases). The CDR3 consists of 17 residues. The germline V and J ends were trimmed by 3 bases and 0 bases, with 17 bases remaining between them. Germline CDR1 reads MDHEN; CDR2 reads SYDVKM. CDR3 DNA: TGTGCCAGCAGTTTTAGTCAGGGAAGGGTGATGAACACTGAAGCTTTCTTT. Amino acids: CASSFSQGRVMNTEAFF.

This sequence joins TRBV13 and TRBJ1-2, with 7 nucleotides matching TRBD1. From germline, CDR1 is PRHDT and CDR2 FYEKMQ (reference sequence). The junction had 8 bases not matched to a gene; V was cut back by 5 bases and J by 2 bases. CDR3 size: 15 residues. This chain's CDR3 is CASSRQGMGNYGYTF. The CDR3 nucleotides read TGTGCCAGCAGCAGACAGGGAATGGGAAACTATGGCTACACCTTC.

This clone has a single count. The rearrangement uses TRBV18 and TRBJ2-7; the match to TRBD1 covers 11 bases. V was pared by 4 bases and J by 7 bases, with 12 bases of the junction left unmatched. Per germline, CDR1 KGHSH and CDR2 LQKENI. This CDR3 contains 16 residues. This CDR3 reads CASSLSGTGGIGEQYF. The CDR3 DNA sequence: TGTGCCAGCTCACTTTCCGGGACAGGGGGAATTGGGGAGCAGTACTTC.

The gene calls are TRBV5-1 and TRBJ1-1; tentative D call: TRBD1 (5 bases). V was shortened by 0 bases and J by 0 bases, with 9 bases between the two germline ends. Germline-derived CDR1 and CDR2 are SGHRS and YFSETQ. The CDR3 is 15 residues long. DNA for the CDR3: TGCGCCAGCAGCTTGGAGGGGACTGTGAACACTGAAGCTTTCTTT. Translating it yields CASSLEGTVNTEAFF.

The CDR3 coding sequence is TGTGCCAGCTCACAGGAGACAGGCACAGATACGCAGTATTTT. It translates to CASSQETGTDTQYF. V is TRBV18 and J is TRBJ2-3; D is perhaps TRBD1 (5 bases). V gave up 4 bases and J gave up 1 base, with 9 bases separating them. The CDR3 runs to 14 residues. CDR1 is KGHSH and CDR2 is LQKENI in the germline V gene.

This sequence joins TRBV5-1 and TRBJ1-2; 7 positions agree with TRBD1. Per the germline V gene, CDR1 is SGHRS and CDR2 is YFSETQ. This CDR3 has 13 residues. V lost 4 bases and J lost 2; bases outside the gene matches: 2. The CDR3 protein is CASSPGQNYGYTF. The DNA of the CDR3 is TGCGCCAGCAGCCCGGGACAGAACTATGGCTACACCTTC.

This chain connects TRBV11-2 to TRBJ1-2, with 10 bases aligning to TRBD1. This CDR3 has 16 amino acids. V shed 0 bases, J shed 3 bases, and the junction held 4 bases outside the gene matches. Germline V gene lookup returns CDR1 SGHAT and CDR2 FQNNGV. In nucleotides, the CDR3 is TGTGCCAGCAGCTTAGACCGGACAGGGGGGGACTATGGCTACACCTTC. It codes for CASSLDRTGGDYGYTF.

The DNA of the CDR3 is TGTGCCAGCAGTGCACTTTCTAGCGGGAGCGACGAGCAGTACTTC. Translation: CASSALSSGSDEQYF. The genes are TRBV6-1 and TRBJ2-7; 10 nucleotides match TRBD2. The CDR3 is 15 residues long. The junction had 8 bases not matched to a gene; V was cut back by 4 bases and J by 5 bases. Germline V gene data show CDR1 as MNHNS and CDR2 as SASEGT.

The gene calls are TRBV6-5 and TRBJ1-2; no firm D call. The CDR3 loop spans 13 amino acids. Germline CDR1 and CDR2: MNHEY and SVGAGI. With 1 base removed from V and 4 bases from J, the gap between germline ends came to 7 bases. The CDR3 sequence: CASSYYGTYGYTF. CDR3 DNA sequence: TGTGCCAGCAGTTACTATGGCACCTATGGCTACACCTTC.

The V and J genes are TRBV18 and TRBJ2-5; D is undetermined. The V end lost 3 bases, the J end lost 5 bases, and 13 bases lay between the germline ends. The CDR3 covers 14 residues. Germline CDR1 reads KGHSH; CDR2 reads LQKENI. The CDR3 loop reads CASSPSLAPETQYF. CDR3 DNA sequence: TGTGCCAGCTCACCCTCTTTAGCACCGGAGACCCAGTACTTC.

This clone is a singleton in its sample. The rearrangement joins TRBV9 to TRBJ2-7, with D possibly being TRBD2 (6 bases). V was clipped by 3 bases and J by 2 bases, with 18 bases between them. Germline CDR1 is SGDLS and CDR2 is YYNGEE. CDR3 length: 16 amino acids. The CDR3 region is CASSASRRGSPYEQYF. The CDR3 coding sequence is TGTGCCAGCAGCGCGTCACGCCGGGGGAGTCCCTACGAGCAGTACTTC.

The chain links TRBV7-2 to TRBJ2-5; 8 positions agree with TRBD2. The CDR3 covers 14 residues. V gave up 4 bases and J gave up 10 bases; unmatched junction bases: 11. Germline CDR1 and CDR2: SGHTA and FQGNSA. The CDR3 spells CASSSAGGQANQYF. CDR3 bases: TGTGCCAGCAGCTCCGCGGGGGGCCAAGCGAACCAGTACTTC.

The V and J genes are TRBV9 and TRBJ1-4, with 9 bases fitting TRBD1. Germline V CDR1 and CDR2: SGDLS, YYNGEE. This CDR3 spans 14 amino acids. Trimming took 3 bases from V and 8 from J; bases not matched to a gene: 5. CDR3 in amino acids: CASSAGQGREKLFF. In DNA form, the CDR3 reads TGTGCCAGCAGCGCTGGACAGGGGCGGGAAAAACTGTTTTTT.

Turning to this clone: At the DNA level, this CDR3 is encoded by other sequences in the same sample as well. V and J are TRBV19 and TRBJ1-6, with 8 bases that match TRBD1. With 7 bases clipped from V and 7 bases from J, the junction kept 6 bases outside the gene matches. Germline CDR1 reads LNHDA; CDR2 reads SQIVND (reference sequence). CDR3 length equals 14 residues. The CDR3, as DNA: TGTGCCAGTAACAGTGGGACAGGCAATTCACCCCTCCACTTT. Translated, it gives CASNSGTGNSPLHF.

This chain uses TRBV29-1 with TRBJ2-2; D might be TRBD2 (5 bases). The CDR3 covers 13 residues. V lost 7 bases to trimming and J lost 0 bases, with 9 bases between them. Germline V lookup: CDR1 SQVTM, CDR2 ANQGSEA. CDR3 in DNA: TGCAGCGGCTACGGGGCGAACACCGGGGAGCTGTTTTTT. It yields the protein CSGYGANTGELFF.

The genes are TRBV6-1 and TRBJ1-2, with TRBD1 matching 10 bases. CDR1 is MNHNS, CDR2 SASEGT, per germline. The CDR3 is 13 amino acids. The V and J ends lost 6 bases and 3 bases, in that order; junction bases with no gene match: 1. The CDR3 region is CASSGQGDYGYTF. The CDR3 bases are TGTGCCAGCAGCGGACAGGGGGACTATGGCTACACCTTC.

The rearrangement uses TRBV27 and TRBJ1-2; 8 bases map to TRBD1. V was pared by 0 bases and J by 4 bases, with 7 bases of the junction left unmatched. The CDR3 sequence is 16 residues long. Germline V gene sequence: CDR1 MNHEY, CDR2 SMNVEV (reference sequence). The CDR3: CASSLSQGAGTYGYTF. The CDR3 nucleotides read TGTGCCAGCAGTTTATCCCAGGGGGCAGGTACCTATGGCTACACCTTC.

The chain uses TRBV11-3 and TRBJ2-6, with TRBD1 matching over 7 bases. V shed 3 bases, J shed 3 bases, and the junction held 8 bases outside the gene matches. Germline-derived CDR1 and CDR2 are SGHNT and YENEEA. The CDR3 contains 17 residues. The CDR3 DNA follows: TGTGCCAGCAGCTTGGGGCAGGGGGTCGTTGGGGCCAACGTCCTGACTTTC. Encoded protein: CASSLGQGVVGANVLTF.

The chain links TRBV7-6 to TRBJ1-1; tentative D call: TRBD1 (5 bases). Germline CDR1 SGHVS, CDR2 FNYEAQ. V was clipped by 5 bases and J by 4 bases, with 14 bases between them. CDR3 length: 14 amino acids. For the CDR3, the DNA is TGTGCCAGCAGCCTAACCTTAGGGGTCACTGAAGCTTTCTTT. Amino acid sequence: CASSLTLGVTEAFF.

V usage is TRBV9 and J usage is TRBJ2-5, with 9 bases identical to TRBD2. Germline assignment: CDR1 SGDLS and CDR2 YYNGEE. With 4 bases clipped from V and 2 bases from J, the junction kept 9 bases outside the gene matches. The CDR3 length is 16 residues. CDR3 sequence (DNA): TGTGCCAGCAGCCCCTTGGCGGGGGGGCCTCAAGAGACCCAGTACTTC. Translation: CASSPLAGGPQETQYF.